This TCR beta chain was identified during a study of identical twins. TCRdb analysed the 5' RACE reads with MiXCR anew, one entry per CDR3 protein. The data hold more than 600,000 distinct CDR3 sequences, with 18% observed a single time. CDR1 SGHTA and CDR2 FQGNSA come from the germline V gene. V lost 1 base, J lost 7 bases, and 14 bases lay in between. This CDR3 contains 14 residues. This clonotype was counted only a few times. This sample was also put to use in a study of T cells expressing NK-cell markers.

The sample taken for sequencing was PBMCs. V is TRBV7-2 and J is TRBJ2-7; possibly TRBD1 or TRBD2 for D (6 bases each). This clonotype originated in a woman in her late teens or twenties in good health. CDR3 DNA sequence: TGTGCCAGCAGCTTAGATTCTAGGAGGGGGGAGCAGTACTTC. Protein sequence: CASSLDSRRGEQYF. Using reference TRBV7-2 and TRBJ2-7 for the parts outside the CDR3, the full variable domain is GAGVSQSPSNKVTEKGKDVELRCDPISGHTALYWYRQSLGQGLEFLIYFQGNSAPDKSGLPSDRFSAERTGGSVSTLTIQRTQQEDSAVYLCASSLDSRRGEQYFGPGTRLTVT.